This TCR beta chain stems from a study of blood T cell repertoires in COVID-19. Across the whole study: The analysed material was cDNA or gDNA that came from T cells, B-cell-depleted T cells, or PBMCs.

Comment on this clone: Other DNA sequences in the same sample also yield this CDR3.

Participants were aged roughly 18 to 89 years from more than 20 US areas. Participants reported their clinical history, and cohort assignment relied on those reports. What the recovered Cohort 3 donors had was two negative PCRs, clearance, or symptom resolution. Some clones are missing from TCRdb's copy, which holds only in-frame ones; the method was immunoSEQ multiplex PCR. The sample has 150,000 to 200,000 clones, 82% seen once; the top ten hold roughly 20%. Germline V CDR1 and CDR2: MDHEN, SYDVKM. After removal of 2 bases from V and 1 base from J, the junction contained 3 bases not matched to a gene. The CDR3 spans 15 residues.

This sequence originates from a man in his 60s who had recovered from COVID-19. The V call is TRBV28, the J call TRBJ2-7; 9 bases map to TRBD1. The sample was PBMCs or T cells enriched from blood (not recorded which). The CDR3 DNA reads as TGTGCCAGCAGTTTACGGGGGACAGGGTCCTACGAGCAGTACTTC. It codes for CASSLRGTGSYEQYF.